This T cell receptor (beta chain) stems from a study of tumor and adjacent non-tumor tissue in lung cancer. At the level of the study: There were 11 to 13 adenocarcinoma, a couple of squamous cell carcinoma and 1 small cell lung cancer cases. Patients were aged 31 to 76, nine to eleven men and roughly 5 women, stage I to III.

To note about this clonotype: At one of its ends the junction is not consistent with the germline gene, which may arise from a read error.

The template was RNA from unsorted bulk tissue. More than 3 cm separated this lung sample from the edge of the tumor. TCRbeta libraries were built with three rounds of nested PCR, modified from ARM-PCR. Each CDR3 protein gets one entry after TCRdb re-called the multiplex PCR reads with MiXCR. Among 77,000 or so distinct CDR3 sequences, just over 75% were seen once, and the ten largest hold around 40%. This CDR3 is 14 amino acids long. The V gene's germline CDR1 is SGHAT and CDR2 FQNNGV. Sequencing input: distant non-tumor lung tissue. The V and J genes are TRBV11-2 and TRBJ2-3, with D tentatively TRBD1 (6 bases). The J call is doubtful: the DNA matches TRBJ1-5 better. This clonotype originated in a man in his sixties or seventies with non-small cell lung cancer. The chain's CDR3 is CASSLDRGPDTQHF. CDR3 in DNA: TGTGCAAGCAGCTTAGATCGGGGGCCGGATACGCAGCATTTT.